This TCR beta chain derives from a study of blood T cell repertoires in COVID-19. Study overall: The origin of the acute and convalescent COVID-19 samples was the United States, Italy and Spain. PBMCs, B-cell-depleted T cells, or T cells provided the cDNA or gDNA that made up the material.

Original analysis: Counts of nucleated cells, estimated from reference gene primer amplification, were obtained. Sequencing was performed with immunoSEQ multiplex PCR; in TCRdb, only in-frame clones are kept and a portion is missing. The V and J calls and clone size are taken from that table; D and trimming were inferred from the DNA. The table includes over 75,000 clones, roughly four fifths detected once. This clone was detected only once. The source is a woman older than 75 with acute or convalescent COVID-19. Source material: peripheral blood.

CDR3 DNA sequence: TGTGCCAGCAGCACATTGCTCACAGATACGCAGTATTTT. Its protein product is CASSTLLTDTQYF. The chain couples TRBV2 to TRBJ2-3; D not resolved. V lost 6 bases to trimming and J lost 2 bases, with 9 bases between them. The germline CDR1 and CDR2 sequences are SNHLY and FYNNEI. This CDR3 spans 13 amino acids.